These T cell receptor beta chains were read from a single sample in a study of T cells expressing NK-cell markers. Reanalyzing the 5' RACE reads, TCRdb keeps one entry per CDR3 protein, without DNA. The listing contains about half a million distinct CDR3 sequences. The specimen was blood T cells: a sorted CD56 or NKG2C T cell subset, CD4+ or CD8+ T cells, or bulk PBMC T cells (not recorded which). These receptors were taken from a woman aged 50 to 60 in good health. The CDR3 runs from the conserved cysteine through the conserved F or W.

cdr3_length j_call v_call cdr3_aa
16 TRBJ2-1 TRBV14 CASSPTPGTQLNEQFF
15 TRBJ1-1 TRBV7-9 CASSLEAAGKFEAFF
14 TRBJ2-2 TRBV9 CASSVMSELGELFF
14 TRBJ2-5 TRBV6-1 CASRASTMVETQYF
15 TRBJ2-7 TRBV4-2 CASSQTLAGVAEQYF
13 TRBJ1-5 TRBV20-1 CSASRTRNQPQHF
15 TRBJ2-3 TRBV12-3/TRBV12-4 CASSLIAGYTDTQYF
16 TRBJ2-6 TRBV4-2 CASSKEAGAGANVLTF
13 TRBJ2-7 TRBV6-1 CASSERISGGPYF
19 TRBJ2-2 TRBV6-5 CASRRQGHTGTKITGELFF
14 TRBJ2-7 TRBV9 CASSKGEASYEQYF
14 TRBJ2-3 TRBV20-1 CSARAGLGTDTQYF
13 TRBJ2-4 TRBV2 CASSEAAKNIQYF
13 TRBJ1-5 TRBV6-6 CASSSGTAQPQHF
14 TRBJ2-5 TRBV2 CASSEPGTEETQYF
16 TRBJ2-2 TRBV5-1 CASSLRTGRNTGELFF
12 TRBJ2-1 TRBV29-1 CSVIRSNNEQFF
13 TRBJ2-3 TRBV20-1 CSALEGGADTQYF
16 TRBJ1-2 TRBV10-3 CAISESKAMMIYGYTF
14 TRBJ2-1 TRBV6-5 CASKRLDGIDEQFF
14 TRBJ2-7 TRBV6-5 CASRRDASYYEQYF
14 TRBJ2-1 TRBV6-1 CASSEQGGGNEQFF
14 TRBJ2-3 TRBV20-1 CSARASPAGDTQYF
12 TRBJ2-1 TRBV12-3/TRBV12-4 CASSRLTGGADF
13 TRBJ1-3 TRBV20-1 CSAGRPTGNTIYF
14 TRBJ2-1 TRBV7-9 CASTLDTPGSEQFF
13 TRBJ2-7 TRBV20-1 CSARQGGVGEQYF
15 TRBJ1-3 TRBV11-2 CASSLGGVAGNTIYF
14 TRBJ2-2 TRBV5-5 CASSYLGETGELFF
14 TRBJ2-1 TRBV19 CASRKVGGTGEQFF
16 TRBJ2-1 TRBV4-1 CASSQDSGVRYNEQFF
15 TRBJ2-2 TRBV30 CAWSKRIGAGGELFF
17 TRBJ1-2 TRBV12-3/TRBV12-4 CASGGPGQRIVSYGYTF
16 TRBJ1-1 TRBV28 CASSFWGDSGSTEAFF
14 TRBJ2-3 TRBV24-1 CATSDFTGADTQYF
14 TRBJ2-5 TRBV14 CASSQELDLGTQYF
14 TRBJ1-1 TRBV11-3 CASSTGQTIAEAFF
11 TRBJ2-5 TRBV10-3 CAMGQQETQYF
15 TRBJ2-7 TRBV24-1 CATSDPGSGRYEQYF
11 TRBJ1-2 TRBV10-3 CAIAANYGYTF
11 TRBJ2-1 TRBV12-3/TRBV12-4 CASAPRNEQFF
15 TRBJ2-1 TRBV3-1 CASSQRRSTYNEQFF
17 TRBJ1-1 TRBV20-1 CSARADYMGLLNTEAFF
15 TRBJ2-4 TRBV6-1 CASSTWGGARNIQYF
15 TRBJ1-5 TRBV12-3/TRBV12-4 CASSKTENSNQPQHF
15 TRBJ2-2 TRBV3-1 CASSQWLVRTGELFF
16 TRBJ2-1 TRBV25-1 CASSLPGTGSYNEQFF
14 TRBJ2-2 TRBV3-1 CASSQIKNTGELFF
15 TRBJ2-1 TRBV12-3/TRBV12-4 CASSYLAGGGSEQFF
16 TRBJ2-2 TRBV4-2 CASSLEGQGRTGELFF
14 TRBJ2-3 TRBV11-3 CASSLDPRDRVWYF
15 TRBJ2-5 TRBV12-3/TRBV12-4 CASSLGRGEMETQYF
14 TRBJ2-4 TRBV5-1 CASSLVQGGDIQYF
14 TRBJ2-5 TRBV15 CATSRDKSGETQYF
16 TRBJ2-1 TRBV12-3/TRBV12-4 CASRAGKEVSWNEQFF
14 TRBJ1-1 TRBV12-3/TRBV12-4 CASSLGQGHTEAFF
12 TRBJ2-1 TRBV3-1 CASGPRYNEQFF
14 TRBJ2-1 TRBV20-1 CSARDPRETNEQFF
13 TRBJ2-5 TRBV25-1 CASSEFREETQYF